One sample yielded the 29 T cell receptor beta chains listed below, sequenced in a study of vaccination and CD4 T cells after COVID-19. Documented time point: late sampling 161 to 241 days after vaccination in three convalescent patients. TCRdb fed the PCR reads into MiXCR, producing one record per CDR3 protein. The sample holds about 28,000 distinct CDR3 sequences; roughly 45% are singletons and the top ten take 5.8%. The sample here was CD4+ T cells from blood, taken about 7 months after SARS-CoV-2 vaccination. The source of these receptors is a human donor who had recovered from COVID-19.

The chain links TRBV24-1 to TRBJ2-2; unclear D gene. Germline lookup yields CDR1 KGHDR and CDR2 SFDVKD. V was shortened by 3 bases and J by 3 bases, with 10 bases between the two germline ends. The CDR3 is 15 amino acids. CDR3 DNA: TGTGCCACCAGTGATCGGCGGCTTGACACCGGGGAGCTGTTTTTT. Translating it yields CATSDRRLDTGELFF.

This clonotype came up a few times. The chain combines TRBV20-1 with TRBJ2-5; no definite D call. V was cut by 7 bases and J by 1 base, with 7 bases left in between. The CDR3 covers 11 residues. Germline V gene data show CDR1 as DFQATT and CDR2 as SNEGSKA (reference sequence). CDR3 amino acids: CSGATQETQYF. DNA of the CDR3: TGCAGTGGGGCAACCCAAGAGACCCAGTACTTC.

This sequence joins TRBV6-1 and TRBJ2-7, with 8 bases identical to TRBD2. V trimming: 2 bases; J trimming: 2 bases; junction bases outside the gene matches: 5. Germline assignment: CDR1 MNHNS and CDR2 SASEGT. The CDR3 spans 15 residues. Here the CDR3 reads CASSESGGAAYEQYF. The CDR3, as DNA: TGTGCCAGCAGTGAAAGCGGGGGAGCCGCCTACGAGCAGTACTTC.

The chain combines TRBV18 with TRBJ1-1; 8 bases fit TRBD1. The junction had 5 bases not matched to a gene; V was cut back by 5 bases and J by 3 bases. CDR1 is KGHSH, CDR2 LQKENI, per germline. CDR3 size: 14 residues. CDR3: CASSRTGFDTEAFF. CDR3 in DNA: TGTGCCAGCTCAAGGACAGGGTTTGACACTGAAGCTTTCTTT. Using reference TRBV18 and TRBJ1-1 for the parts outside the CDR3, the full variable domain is NAGVMQNPRHLVRRRGQEARLRCSPMKGHSHVYWYRQLPEEGLKFMVYLQKENIIDESGMPKERFSAEFPKEGPSILRIQQVVRGDSAAYFCASSRTGFDTEAFFGQGTRLTVV.

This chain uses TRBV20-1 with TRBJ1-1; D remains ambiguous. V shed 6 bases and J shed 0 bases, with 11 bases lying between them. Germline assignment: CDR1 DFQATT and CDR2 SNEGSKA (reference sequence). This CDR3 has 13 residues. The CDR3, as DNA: TGCAGTGCAAGGAGGGTGGTGAACACTGAAGCTTTCTTT. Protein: CSARRVVNTEAFF.

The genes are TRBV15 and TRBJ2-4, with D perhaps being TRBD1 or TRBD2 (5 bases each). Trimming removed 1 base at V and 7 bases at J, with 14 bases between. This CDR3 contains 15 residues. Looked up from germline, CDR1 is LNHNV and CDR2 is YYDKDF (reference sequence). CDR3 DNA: TGTGCCACCAGCAGAGGGGATGGGGGATCCAACATTCAGTACTTC. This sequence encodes CATSRGDGGSNIQYF.

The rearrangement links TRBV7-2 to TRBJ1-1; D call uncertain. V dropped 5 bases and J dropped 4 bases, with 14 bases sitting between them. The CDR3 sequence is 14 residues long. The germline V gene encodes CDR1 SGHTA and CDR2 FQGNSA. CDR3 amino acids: CASSQPDESTEAFF. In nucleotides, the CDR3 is TGTGCCAGCAGCCAACCAGACGAGTCCACTGAAGCTTTCTTT.

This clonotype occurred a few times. CDR3 region: CASSLRDRGLAEAFF. The DNA for the CDR3 is TGTGCCAGCAGCCTACGCGACAGGGGGCTTGCTGAAGCTTTCTTT. This rearrangement joins TRBV7-9 to TRBJ1-1; the match to TRBD1 covers 10 bases. The germline V gene encodes CDR1 SEHNR and CDR2 FQNEAQ (reference sequence). J lost 6 bases, V lost 5 bases, and 9 bases had no gene match. The CDR3 runs to 15 residues.

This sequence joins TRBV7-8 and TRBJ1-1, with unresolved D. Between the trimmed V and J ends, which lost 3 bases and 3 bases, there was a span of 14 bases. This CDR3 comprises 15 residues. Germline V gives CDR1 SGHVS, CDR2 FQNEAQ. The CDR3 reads CASSLSSPPDTEAFF. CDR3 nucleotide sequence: TGTGCCAGCAGCTTGAGTTCCCCTCCAGACACTGAAGCTTTCTTT.

CDR3 in DNA: TGTGCCACCAGCAGAGATTTCCCTAACGAGCAGTACTTC. Its protein is CATSRDFPNEQYF. The chain employs TRBV15 and TRBJ2-7; D is uncertain. The CDR3 covers 13 residues. Germline V CDR1 and CDR2: LNHNV, YYDKDF (reference sequence). Trimming removed 0 bases from V and 5 bases from J, with 8 bases in between.

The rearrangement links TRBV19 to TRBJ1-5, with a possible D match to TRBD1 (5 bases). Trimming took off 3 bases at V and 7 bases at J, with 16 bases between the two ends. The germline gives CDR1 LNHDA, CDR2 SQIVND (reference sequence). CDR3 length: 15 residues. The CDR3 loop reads CASSIAGVRDQPQHF. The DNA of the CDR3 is TGTGCCAGTAGTATTGCCGGAGTGAGGGACCAGCCCCAGCATTTT.

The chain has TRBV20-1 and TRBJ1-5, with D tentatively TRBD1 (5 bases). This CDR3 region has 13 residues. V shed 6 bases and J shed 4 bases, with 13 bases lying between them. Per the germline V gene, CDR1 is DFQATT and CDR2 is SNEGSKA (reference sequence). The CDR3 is CSAPDRGNQPQHF. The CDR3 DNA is TGCAGTGCCCCCGACAGAGGTAATCAGCCCCAGCATTTT.

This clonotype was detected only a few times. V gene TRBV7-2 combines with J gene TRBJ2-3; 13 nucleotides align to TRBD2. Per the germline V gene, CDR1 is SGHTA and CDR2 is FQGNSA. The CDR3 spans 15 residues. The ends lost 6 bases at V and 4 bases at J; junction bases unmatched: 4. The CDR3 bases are TGTGCCAGCAGAGTCGGACTAGCGGGGGCAGATACGCAGTATTTT. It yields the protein CASRVGLAGADTQYF.

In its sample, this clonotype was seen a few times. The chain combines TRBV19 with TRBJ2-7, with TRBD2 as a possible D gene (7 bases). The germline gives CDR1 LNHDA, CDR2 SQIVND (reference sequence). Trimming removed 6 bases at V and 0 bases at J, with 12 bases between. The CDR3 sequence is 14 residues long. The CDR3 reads CASRGAGASYEQYF. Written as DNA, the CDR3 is TGTGCCAGTAGAGGTGCGGGGGCCTCCTACGAGCAGTACTTC.

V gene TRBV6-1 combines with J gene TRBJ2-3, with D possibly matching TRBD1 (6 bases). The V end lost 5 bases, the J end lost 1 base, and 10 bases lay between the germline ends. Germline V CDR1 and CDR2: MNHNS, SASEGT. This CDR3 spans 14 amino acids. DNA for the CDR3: TGTGCCAGCAGTCCGACAGGCGGCACAGATACGCAGTATTTT. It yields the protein CASSPTGGTDTQYF.

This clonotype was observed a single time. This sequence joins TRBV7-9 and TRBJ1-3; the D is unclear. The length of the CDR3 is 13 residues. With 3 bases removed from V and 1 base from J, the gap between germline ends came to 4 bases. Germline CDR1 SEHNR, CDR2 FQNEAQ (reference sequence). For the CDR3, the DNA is TGTGCCAGCAGCTTCGGTTCTGGAAACACCATATATTTT. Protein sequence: CASSFGSGNTIYF. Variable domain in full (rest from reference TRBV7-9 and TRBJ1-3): DTGVSQNPRHKITKRGQNVTFRCDPISEHNRLYWYRQTLGQGPEFLTYFQNEAQLEKSRLLSDRFSAERPKGSFSTLEIQRTEQGDSAMYLCASSFGSGNTIYFGEGSWLTVV.

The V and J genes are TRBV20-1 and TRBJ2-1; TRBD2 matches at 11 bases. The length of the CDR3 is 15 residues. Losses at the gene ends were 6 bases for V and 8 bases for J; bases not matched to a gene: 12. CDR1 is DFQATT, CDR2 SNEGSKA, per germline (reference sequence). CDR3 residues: CSAALPGLAVDEQFF. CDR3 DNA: TGCAGTGCAGCACTTCCGGGACTAGCGGTCGATGAGCAGTTCTTC.

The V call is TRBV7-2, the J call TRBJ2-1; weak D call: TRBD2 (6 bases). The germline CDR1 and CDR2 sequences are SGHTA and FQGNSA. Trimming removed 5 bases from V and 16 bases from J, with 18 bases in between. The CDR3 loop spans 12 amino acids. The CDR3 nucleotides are TGTGCCAGCAGCCCCGCGAGGACTAACTTCTTCTTC. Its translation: CASSPARTNFFF.

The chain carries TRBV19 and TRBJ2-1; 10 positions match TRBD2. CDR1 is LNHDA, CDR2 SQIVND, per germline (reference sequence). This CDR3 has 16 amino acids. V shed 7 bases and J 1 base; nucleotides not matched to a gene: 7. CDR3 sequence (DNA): TGTGCCAGTACTAAAGGACTAGCGGCTTCCTACAATGAGCAGTTCTTC. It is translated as CASTKGLAASYNEQFF.

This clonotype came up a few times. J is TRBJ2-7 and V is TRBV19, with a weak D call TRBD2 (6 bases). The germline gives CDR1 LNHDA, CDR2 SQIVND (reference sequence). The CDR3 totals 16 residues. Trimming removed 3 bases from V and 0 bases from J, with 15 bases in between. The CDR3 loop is CASSIVGGRRSYEQYF. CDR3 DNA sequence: TGTGCCAGTAGTATCGTGGGAGGACGGCGCTCCTACGAGCAGTACTTC.

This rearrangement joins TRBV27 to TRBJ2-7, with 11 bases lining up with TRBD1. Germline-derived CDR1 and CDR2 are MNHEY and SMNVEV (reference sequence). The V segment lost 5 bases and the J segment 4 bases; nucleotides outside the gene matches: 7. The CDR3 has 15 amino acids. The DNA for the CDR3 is TGTGCCAGCAGTCTCGGGACAGGGGGACTTTACGAGCAGTACTTC. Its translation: CASSLGTGGLYEQYF.

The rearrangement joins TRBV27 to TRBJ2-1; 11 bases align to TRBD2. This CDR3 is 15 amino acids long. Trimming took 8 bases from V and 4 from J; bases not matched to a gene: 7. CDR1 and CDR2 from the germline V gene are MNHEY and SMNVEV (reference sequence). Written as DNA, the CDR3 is TGTGCCAGCGTCCCCGGGACTAGCGGTTACAATGAGCAGTTCTTC. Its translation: CASVPGTSGYNEQFF.

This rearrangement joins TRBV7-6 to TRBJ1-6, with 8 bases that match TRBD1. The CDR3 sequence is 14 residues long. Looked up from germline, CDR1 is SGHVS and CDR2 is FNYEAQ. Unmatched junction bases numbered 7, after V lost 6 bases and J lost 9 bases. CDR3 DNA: TGTGCCAGCAGTTCATCAGGGGGCACTTCACCCCTCCACTTT. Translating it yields CASSSSGGTSPLHF.

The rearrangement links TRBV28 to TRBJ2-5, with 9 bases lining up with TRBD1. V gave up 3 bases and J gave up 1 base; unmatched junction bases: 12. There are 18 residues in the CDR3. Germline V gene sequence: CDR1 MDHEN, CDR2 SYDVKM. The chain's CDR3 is CASSFSRGWDRAQETQYF. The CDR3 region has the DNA TGTGCCAGCAGTTTCTCCCGCGGTTGGGACAGGGCCCAAGAGACCCAGTACTTC.

The CDR3 region is CASSLGSLAGANEQFF. CDR3 DNA sequence: TGTGCCAGCAGCCTAGGGTCTCTAGCGGGAGCGAATGAGCAGTTCTTC. The chain links TRBV7-8 to TRBJ2-1; 10 positions match TRBD2. The ends lost 5 bases at V and 7 bases at J; junction bases unmatched: 11. The CDR3 sequence is 16 residues long. From germline, CDR1 is SGHVS and CDR2 FQNEAQ.

The CDR3 loop is CASSSYVTDREETQYF. The CDR3, as DNA: TGTGCCAGCAGCTCTTACGTGACAGACCGGGAGGAGACCCAGTACTTC. The chain couples TRBV6-2 or TRBV6-3 to TRBJ2-5, with TRBD2 as a possible D gene (6 bases). The CDR3 runs 16 residues. Between the trimmed V and J ends, which lost 6 bases and 5 bases, there was a span of 22 bases. From germline, CDR1 is MNHEY and CDR2 SVGEGT.

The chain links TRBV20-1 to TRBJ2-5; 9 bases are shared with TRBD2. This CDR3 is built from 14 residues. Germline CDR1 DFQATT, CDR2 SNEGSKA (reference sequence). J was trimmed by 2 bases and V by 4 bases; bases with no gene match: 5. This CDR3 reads CSATLAGKQETQYF. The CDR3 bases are TGCAGTGCTACCCTAGCGGGAAAGCAAGAGACCCAGTACTTC.

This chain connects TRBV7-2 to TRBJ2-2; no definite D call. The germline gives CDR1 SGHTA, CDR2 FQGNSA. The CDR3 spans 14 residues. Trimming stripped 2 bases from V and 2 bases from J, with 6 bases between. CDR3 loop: CASSLIVNTGELFF. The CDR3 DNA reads TGTGCCAGCAGCTTAATCGTAAACACCGGGGAGCTGTTTTTT.

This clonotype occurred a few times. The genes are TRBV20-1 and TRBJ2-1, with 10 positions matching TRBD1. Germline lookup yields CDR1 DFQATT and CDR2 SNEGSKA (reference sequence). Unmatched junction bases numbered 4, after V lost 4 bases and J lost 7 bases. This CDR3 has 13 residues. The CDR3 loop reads CSATGTGVNEQFF. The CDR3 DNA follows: TGCAGTGCTACGGGGACAGGGGTAAATGAGCAGTTCTTC.